This T cell receptor (beta chain) derives from a study of shared clonotypes between healthy human individuals (dated by TCRdb to the early 2020s). Background on the whole study: The cohort included a few men and a couple of women between 18 and 49 years of age. To estimate repertoire size and how much clonotype sharing occurs between individuals, the study deeply sequenced the blood TCR repertoires of 5 or 6 healthy adults. Different laboratories and diverse techniques were used to prepare libraries and sequence TCR repertoires, to increase sequencing depth and limit assay-specific biases. Between about 0.94 and 8.9 billion PBMCs per donor were obtained by leukapheresis.

CDR1 is given as MNHNY and CDR2 as SVGAGI, both from the germline V gene (reference sequence). The V and J ends are trimmed by 0 bases and 3 bases, leaving 6 bases between them. Including the terminal cysteine and phenylalanine, the CDR3 comprises 13 residues. Only the CDR3 portion is preserved as DNA: 39 bases, with reading frame beginning at the first base. Using the deep immunoSEQ assay, multiplex PCR amplified TCR CDR3 regions from genomic DNA. For each cell subset, the extracted genomic DNA was distributed evenly across all wells of several immunoSEQ 96-well plates, and each plate served as one replicate. For unsorted PBMC, each replicate PCR was loaded with approximately 300 ng genomic DNA, equivalent to about 30,000 T cell genomes. Unsorted PBMC genomic DNA was sequenced across ten immunoSEQ deep assay plates. Purified libraries were measured with a Qubit 3.0 fluorometer, size-checked on a Bioanalyzer 2100, and measured again with the KAPA Library Quantification kit. Every immunoSEQ 96-well plate was sequenced on a dedicated single-read 150-cycle Illumina NextSeq 550 flow cell. As for the authors' bioinformatics: Because only junctional sequences without quality scores were contained in the immunoSEQ output, filtering matching that applied to full-length reads could not be performed. Sequences were annotated with PyIR, a Python wrapper for IgBLAST v1.9, using IMGT germline references to assign V/J genes and CDR3. Reads with weak V/J assignments (E-value above 1e-6), missing CDR3, stop codons, out-of-frame junctions, or ambiguous translated residues were removed. V3J clonotypes were defined by identical inferred V gene, J gene, and CDR3 amino acid sequence. Percentage overlap between repertoires was computed as shared unique clonotypes divided by the size of the smaller repertoire. Three approaches were used to assess repertoire richness: RTK rarefaction, the Chao1 estimator, and Recon v2.1 estimates of unobserved clonotypes. As stored in TCRdb, this immuneACCESS dataset retains in-frame rearrangements with V and J assigned. A fraction of the clones does not appear; measured against another copy, unresolved V genes explain less than half of the discrepancy, and the remainder lacks a known reason. That table is the source of V, J and clone size, and D and trimming were worked out from the DNA. Here the sample has about 520,000 clones; 81% occur a single time. The ten largest clones capture about 12% of the sample.

The donors were healthy, HIV-negative adults with no recently reported acute infections or vaccinations. Only Caucasian adults living in Nashville, Tennessee, USA were represented among the donors. For unsorted samples, tens of millions of PBMCs were counted, and genomic DNA was extracted using the QIAamp DNA Blood Mini kit. Blood was obtained by leukapheresis, after which PBMCs were separated by Ficoll-Histopaque density gradient centrifugation and cryopreserved in liquid nitrogen vapor phase. What the work shows at the level of the full study, not this receptor alone: Pairwise subsampling indicated that sequencing depth was expected to affect the degree of clonotype sharing among donors. Because the study included only a small number of donors, the genetic and exposure-history diversity represented was limited. Sampling was limited to blood, and TCR repertoires in tissue likely differ from TCR repertoires in blood.

This clone occurred once. What this receptor recognizes is not known. No quality values exist for individual bases; no much larger clone is one base distant. The origin of this receptor is a woman aged 35 to 49 in good health. Some clones in this sample may be carry-over from other donors' samples. The chain employs TRBV6-6 and TRBJ2-7; the D gene identity is not certain. The sample comprised PBMCs. The DNA sequence follows: TGTGCCAGCAGTTACTCTCGCGACTACGAGCAGTACTTC. It is translated as CASSYSRDYEQYF.